Sequencing of this T cell receptor beta chain was carried out in a study of radiation and T cells in renal cell carcinoma (dated by TCRdb to 2020 to 2021). Looking at the study overall: The samples were drawn from a clinical trial, where primary renal cell carcinomas were treated with 15 Gy of stereotactic body radiation therapy and then removed by nephrectomy 4 weeks afterward. In total, approximately 53 samples, comprising 26 tumors and some 27 peripheral blood samples, were subjected to TCR beta sequencing. In the 53 samples combined, some 4,000,000 unique CDR3 nucleotide sequences were found, encoding 3,000,000 or so unique CDR3 amino acid sequences.

Taken with the paper, the label for time point translates to: baseline pretreatment blood. This specimen's treatment or condition label, per the study, means: 15 Gy SBRT to primary tumor, nephrectomy 4 weeks later. To follow tumor-enriched clonotypes, peripheral blood was collected serially from radiation-treated patients at baseline and again at 2 weeks and 4 weeks after SBRT. Every patient's renal cell carcinoma showed clear cell pathology. The QIAamp DNA Blood Mini Kit (Qiagen) was used to prepare genomic DNA for TCR sequencing. Only samples passing all quality control checks were included in the analyses. Broader findings and caveats from the paper: An increase in top tumor clonotypes in blood was observed from baseline to 2 weeks post-radiation, followed by contraction by 4 weeks, which was taken to suggest transient expansion of tumor-resident clones. Because pretreatment tumor biopsies were not available, the baseline intratumoral presence of clonotypes could not be determined. The single-armed trial design could not address effects of radiation dose or scheduling on the TCR repertoire. Changes in the blood repertoire were not tracked past 4 weeks after treatment.

On this clone: The clone's antigen remains unknown. No qualities accompany the bases; no much larger clone lies one base away.

Following the manufacturer's recommendations, the immunoSEQ kit was used to generate TCR beta libraries from genomic DNA. To prepare libraries, a first multiplex PCR with proprietary primers was run, followed by a second PCR that added unique barcodes, and a bead cleanup was done after each round. A positive control reaction and a negative control reaction, both provided in the kit, were run with every batch of samples. The final libraries underwent checking on an Agilent 4200 TapeStation D1000 ScreenTape, volumetric pooling, and quantification by qPCR. An Illumina NextSeq500 fitted with a MidOutput 150-cycle cartridge performed the sequencing, running 156 Read1 cycles and 15 Index1 cycles with the kit's custom primers. The pooled library was loaded at 0.85 to 1 pM, with a roughly 19% PhiX control spiked in. The original pipeline was this. The vendor-processed data were analyzed in R, and a clonotype was defined as all T cells that share the same CDR3 nucleotide sequence. For clone abundance analyses, frequencies were normalized to the 10,000 most abundant clones in each sample. Before analysis, public T cell clones were removed, and these numbered fewer than six per sample on average. An abundance difference of at least 32-fold between compartments was the criterion for calling clonotypes tumor-enriched or baseline blood-enriched. Clonotypes expanded or contracted between blood time points were identified with a beta-binomial differential abundance model. The Baroni-Urbani and Buser coefficient was used to measure tumor-blood repertoire similarity, and groups were compared with two-tailed Wilcoxon tests in R. TCRdb re-hosts the immuneACCESS table, in-frame sequences only. Its copies lack some clones; in the studies checked, an unresolved V gene accounts for under half of them, and the cause for the rest is not known. Clone size and the V and J calls come from that table; the DNA yielded D and trimming. Counted in this sample were roughly 100,000 clones; 80% to 90% of them appeared once. The ten largest account for approximately 7.9% of the sample.

This specimen was blood, taken from a patient whose treatment included radiotherapy and nephrectomy. This clonotype was sampled from a man in his fifties with renal cell carcinoma.

The CDR3 in this case is CASSGLAGYNEQFF. The DNA reads as follows: TGTGCCAGCAGCGGACTAGCGGGGTACAATGAGCAGTTCTTC. This chain joins TRBV7-9 to TRBJ2-1, and TRBD2 matches 12 of the central bases. Reading the germline V gene (reference sequence) gives CDR1 SEHNR and CDR2 FQNEAQ. V loses 5 bases at its end and J loses 4 bases; junction bases beyond the gene matches: 0. The CDR3 sequence holds 14 residues, the cysteine and phenylalanine included. Kept here is only the CDR3 DNA, which spans 42 bases and is read in frame from base 1.